The sequence of this T cell receptor beta chain was determined in a study of cytomegalovirus exposure and HLA in healthy donors. General study points: In an earlier analysis, in several hundred donors, most V segments appeared productive either ~90% or ~30% of the time. The study reported that TCR beta sequences accurately predicted HLA-A and HLA-B alleles in most subjects. 87-base-pair reads could not separate some V segments, including TRBV6-2 and TRBV6-3.

Researchers ran the PCR with 60 Vbeta and 13 Jbeta primers. Repertoires were generated with immunoSEQ multiplex PCR, while TCRdb's copy carries only in-frame clones and drops some. The repertoire holds over 70,000 clones, with 70% to 85% as singletons. As regards this clone: The antigen remains undetermined.

Each of the donors was a healthy bone marrow donor. This CDR3 has 13 residues. CDR1 is LGHNA, CDR2 YNFKEQ, per germline. The V end lost 3 bases, the J end lost 0 bases, and 4 bases lay between the germline ends. Sequencing was carried out using PBMCs. The TCR comes from a man aged 45-65 years in good health and CMV-seropositive. The J gene is TRBJ2-3, the V gene TRBV4-2; D unclear. This CDR3 reads CASSQASTDTQYF. DNA of the CDR3: TGTGCCAGCAGCCAGGCTAGCACAGATACGCAGTATTTT.